The 12 T cell receptor beta chains below all came from one sample that was sequenced in a study of OX40 agonist ivuxolimab in advanced cancers. Clones were read by immunoSEQ multiplex PCR, and TCRdb kept only the in-frame ones, dropping some. The profile covers 43,000 or so clones, with approximately 91% appearing a single time and about 13% taken by the ten largest. The sequenced sample was CD4+ or CD8+ T cells sorted from blood, obtained in a trial of the OX40 agonist ivuxolimab. Receptors were obtained from an adult with an advanced solid tumor such as melanoma, head and neck, liver or kidney cancer.

V is TRBV11-2 and J is TRBJ2-7; 13 bases are a match to TRBD2. Germline loops: CDR1 SGHAT, CDR2 FQNNGV. The CDR3 sequence is 17 residues long. With 8 bases clipped from V and 1 base from J, the junction kept 11 bases outside the gene matches. The CDR3: CASQSLLAGGWSYEQYF. In nucleotides, the CDR3 is TGTGCCAGCCAGAGTCTACTAGCGGGAGGGTGGTCCTACGAGCAGTACTTC.

This sequence joins TRBV27 and TRBJ2-7; D call uncertain. Trimming took 4 bases from V and 2 from J, leaving 21 bases between them. The length of the CDR3 is 17 residues. Germline V gene data show CDR1 as MNHEY and CDR2 as SMNVEV (reference sequence). The CDR3 spells CASSSTPGHALTYEQYF. The CDR3 DNA reads as TGTGCCAGCAGTTCGACTCCGGGTCACGCCCTGACCTACGAGCAGTACTTC.

The V gene is TRBV6-1, the J gene TRBJ1-5; D is undetermined. The CDR3 consists of 13 residues. Germline values: CDR1 MNHNS, CDR2 SASEGT. Trimming left V 1 base short and J 2 bases short, with 3 bases between. DNA for the CDR3: TGTGCCAGCAGTGAAGGAGGCAATCAGCCCCAGCATTTT. Translating gives CASSEGGNQPQHF.

The CDR3 reads CASGTSGTSSLREQYF. CDR3 nucleotide sequence: TGTGCCAGCGGAACTTCCGGGACTAGCTCCCTACGCGAGCAGTACTTC. The chain links TRBV19 to TRBJ2-7, with TRBD2 matching 9 bases. V shed 9 bases, J shed 6 bases, and the junction held 18 bases outside the gene matches. Germline values: CDR1 LNHDA, CDR2 SQIVND (reference sequence). This CDR3 has 16 amino acids.

This chain uses TRBV19 with TRBJ1-1; 7 bases fit TRBD1. The junction had 1 base not matched to a gene; V was cut back by 3 bases and J by 3 bases. This CDR3 is 13 amino acids long. Germline V gene lookup returns CDR1 LNHDA and CDR2 SQIVND (reference sequence). The CDR3 is CASSIGTDTEAFF. CDR3 sequence (DNA): TGTGCCAGTAGTATCGGGACAGACACTGAAGCTTTCTTT.

The rearrangement links TRBV4-1 to TRBJ2-1; 7 bases match TRBD2. The CDR3 length is 15 residues. Trimming removed 6 bases from V and 0 bases from J; junction bases left unmatched: 5. Germline loops: CDR1 MGHRA, CDR2 YSYEKL. In DNA, the CDR3 is TGCGCCAGCAGGGCTAGCGGTAGCTCCTACAATGAGCAGTTCTTC. Its protein is CASRASGSSYNEQFF.

The V and J genes are TRBV6-4 and TRBJ1-6; 12 bases align to TRBD1. The germline CDR1 and CDR2 sequences are MRHNA and SNTAGT. V lost 4 bases to trimming and J lost 9 bases; unmatched junction nucleotides: 4. There are 15 residues in the CDR3. This chain's CDR3 is CASSARDRGPSPLHF. CDR3 in DNA: TGTGCCAGCAGTGCCCGGGACAGGGGGCCTTCACCCCTCCACTTT.

This chain connects TRBV13 to TRBJ2-7, with 11 bases aligning to TRBD2. Germline V gives CDR1 PRHDT, CDR2 FYEKMQ (reference sequence). Trimming removed 5 bases from V and 2 bases from J; junction bases left unmatched: 5. The CDR3 runs 15 residues. The CDR3 loop reads CASSPTTSGTYEQYF. The CDR3 DNA is TGTGCCAGCAGCCCAACGACTAGCGGGACCTACGAGCAGTACTTC.

The chain joins TRBV5-1 to TRBJ1-3, with D perhaps TRBD1 (5 bases). CDR3 length: 15 amino acids. The V gene lost 2 bases and the J gene lost 4 bases, with 13 bases spanning the gap. CDR1 and CDR2 from the germline V gene are SGHRS and YFSETQ. The CDR3 DNA reads TGCGCCAGCAGCTTCTTGGGGGGTCAAGGAAACACCATATATTTT. Translation gives CASSFLGGQGNTIYF. Supplemented by reference TRBV5-1 and TRBJ1-3, the full variable domain reads KAGVTQTPRYLIKTRGQQVTLSCSPISGHRSVSWYQQTPGQGLQFLFEYFSETQRNKGNFPGRFSGRQFSNSRSEMNVSTLELGDSALYLCASSFLGGQGNTIYFGEGSWLTVV.

V usage is TRBV5-6 and J usage is TRBJ1-6, with 8 positions matching TRBD1. Unmatched junction bases numbered 1, after V lost 4 bases and J lost 7 bases. The germline V gene encodes CDR1 SGHDT and CDR2 YYEEEE. The CDR3 loop spans 13 amino acids. CDR3 sequence: CASSGDRNSPLHF. CDR3 sequence (DNA): TGTGCCAGCAGCGGGGACAGGAATTCACCCCTCCACTTT.

CDR3 amino acids: CASSFPGQEFYNEQFF. The DNA of the CDR3 is TGTGCCAGCAGCTTCCCGGGTCAGGAGTTCTACAATGAGCAGTTCTTC. The chain carries TRBV5-4 and TRBJ2-1; D not certain. The CDR3 runs to 16 residues. Germline V gene lookup returns CDR1 SGHNT and CDR2 YYREEE (reference sequence). Trimming pared 2 bases from V and 3 bases from J, leaving 15 bases between. Together with reference TRBV5-4 and TRBJ2-1, the CDR3 gives the full variable domain: ETGVTQSPTHLIKTRGQQVTLRCSSQSGHNTVSWYQQALGQGPQFIFQYYREEENGRGNFPPRFSGLQFPNYSSELNVNALELDDSALYLCASSFPGQEFYNEQFFGPGTRLTVL.

The V call is TRBV29-1, the J call TRBJ2-3, with D perhaps matching TRBD2 (6 bases). Germline CDR1 and CDR2: SQVTM and ANQGSEA. The CDR3 consists of 14 residues. Trimming stripped 7 bases from V and 6 bases from J, with 20 bases between. In nucleotides, the CDR3 is TGCAGCGCCCGGGGAGGACTTCCATGGGATACGCAGTATTTT. The encoded protein is CSARGGLPWDTQYF.